This entry concerns a single T cell receptor (beta chain). Its matching antigen is unknown. This entry belongs to a study of cytomegalovirus exposure and HLA in healthy donors. Study findings and constraints: According to an earlier analysis, most TCR beta V segments yielded productive rearrangements about 90% or about 30% of the time. Specificity of a few CMV-associated chains for CMV antigens was verified in vitro.

Primers: 60 Vbeta forward and 13 Jbeta reverse. In the original analysis: Later work found 80 million or so unique TCR beta chains, with around 10 million shared. Assay: immunoSEQ multiplex PCR; the TCRdb copy retains only in-frame clones and omits some. Clone size and V and J calls were adopted from that table, with D and trimming inferred from the DNA. This sample has approximately 140,000 clones, with more than 70% found just once. Germline V gives CDR1 SNHLY, CDR2 FYNNEI. CDR3 length equals 16 residues. V lost 6 bases, J lost 0 bases, and 17 bases lay in between. The TCR originated in a woman in her forties or fifties in good health and CMV-seronegative. The J gene is TRBJ1-2, the V gene TRBV2, with a weak D call TRBD1 (6 bases). The sample consisted of PBMCs. The CDR3 nucleotides are TGTGCCAGCAGGGCGTTGAGGGGGAACCCTAACTATGGCTACACCTTC. This sequence encodes CASRALRGNPNYGYTF.